This TCR beta chain was sequenced in a study of blood T cell repertoires in COVID-19 (dated by TCRdb to the early 2020s). Study-level background: Samples from collaborators originated in the United States, Italy and Spain and spanned both the acute and convalescent phases of COVID-19. Nearly every sample came with metadata listing a de-identified subject ID, COVID-19 status, age in years and sex. The material from the prospective study consisted of cDNA or gDNA derived from T cells, B-cell-depleted T cells, or PBMCs. Deeply sampled blood TCRbeta repertoires from subjects exposed to, actively infected with, or recovered from COVID-19 were included in the dataset. A freely available public database, intended as a resource for researchers studying the immune response to SARS-CoV-2, is where the repertoires were released. Where available, HLA class I and class II types were obtained from metadata supplied by the sample provider rather than from assay-based typing. Samples were obtained from the ongoing ImmuneRACE study (first 160 participants) and from about 1,300 subjects provided by 6 global collaborators.

As concerns this clone: Its recognized antigen is unknown. Per-nucleotide qualities are absent, and no much larger clonotype sits a single base away.

The immunoSEQ Assay, a bias-controlled multiplex PCR, was used to amplify TCRbeta CDR3 regions from genomic DNA. Under the source paper's analysis protocol: The number of nucleated cells in each sample was estimated by amplification of reference gene primers within the assay. To quantify the absolute abundance of each unique TCRbeta CDR3 rearrangement, sequence reads were collapsed and filtered. For each sample, productive Simpson clonality was calculated as the square root of Simpson's diversity index over productive rearrangements. TCRdb retrieved this table from immuneACCESS and kept in-frame rearrangements only. Not all clones are present; in checked studies, unresolved V genes account for under half, and no reason is known for the remainder. Clonal size and the V and J genes are those of that table, whereas D and trimming came from the DNA. In this sample the table shows some 130,000 clones, more than 70% of which occur a single time. Under 13% of the sample is held by the ten biggest clonotypes.

The full study reports these points: How much clinical and demographic metadata was included differed by source and by participant, and the metadata was provided uncurated.

Collaborating institutions collected whole blood in K2EDTA tubes following their own protocols. For TCRbeta analysis, collaborators shipped samples as frozen whole blood, isolated PBMCs, or DNA extracted from either of those sample types. This sequence originates from a man over 45 with acute or convalescent COVID-19. The specimen was peripheral blood.

The DNA reads as follows: TGTGCCAGCAGCTATACGACCGTAGCGGGAGGCTCCTACAATGAGCAGTTCTTC. This is translated as CASSYTTVAGGSYNEQFF. Recombination joined TRBV7-2 with TRBJ2-1; 10 junctional bases match TRBD2. The CDR3 spans 18 residues, from the cysteine through the phenylalanine. The DNA shown is the 54-base CDR3, in frame from base 1. Here V drops 4 bases and J drops 0 bases, and the junction holds 9 bases not matched to any gene. Looking up the germline V gene yields CDR1 SGHTA and CDR2 FQGNSA.